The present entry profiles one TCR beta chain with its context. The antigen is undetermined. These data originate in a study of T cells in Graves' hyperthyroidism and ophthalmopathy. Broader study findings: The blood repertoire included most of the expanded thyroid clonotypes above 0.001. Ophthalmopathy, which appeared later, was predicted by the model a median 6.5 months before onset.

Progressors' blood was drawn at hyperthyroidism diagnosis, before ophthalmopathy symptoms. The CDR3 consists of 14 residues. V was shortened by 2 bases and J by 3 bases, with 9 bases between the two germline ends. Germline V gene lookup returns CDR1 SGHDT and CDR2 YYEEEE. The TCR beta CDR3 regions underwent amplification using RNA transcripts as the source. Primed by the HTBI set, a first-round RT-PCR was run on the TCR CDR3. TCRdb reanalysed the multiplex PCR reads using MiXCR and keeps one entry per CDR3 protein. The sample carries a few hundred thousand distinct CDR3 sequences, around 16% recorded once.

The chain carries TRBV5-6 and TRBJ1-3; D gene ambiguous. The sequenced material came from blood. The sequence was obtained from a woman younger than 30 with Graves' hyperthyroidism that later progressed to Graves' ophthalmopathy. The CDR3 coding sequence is TGTGCCAGCAGCTTCTGGAGGCGTGGAAACACCATATATTTT. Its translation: CASSFWRRGNTIYF.